These 29 T cell receptor beta chains were sequenced from one sample in a study of post-analysis software for immune sequencing data. Incorporated into the TCR beta cDNA libraries were unique molecular identifiers, which served to reduce PCR and sequencing biases. TCRdb reanalysed the PCR reads using MiXCR and keeps one entry per CDR3 protein. The sample lists roughly 540,000 distinct CDR3 sequences; under 40% were seen once. Study-level findings and limits: TRBV segments more frequent in patients than in controls numbered several and included TRBV5-6, TRBV5-1 and TRBV20-1.

Their specific antigens are unknown. The sample comprised blood. These receptors all come from a girl under 18 with multiple sclerosis.

This clonotype was observed a single time. This chain links TRBV20-1 with TRBJ2-1; 8 bases are shared with TRBD1. The V gene's germline CDR1 is DFQATT and CDR2 SNEGSKA (reference sequence). The trim removed 4 bases at V and 10 bases at J, leaving 9 bases unmatched. This CDR3 region has 13 residues. CDR3 amino acids: CSAKSGQGWEQFF. The CDR3 DNA reads TGCAGTGCTAAATCCGGACAGGGCTGGGAGCAGTTCTTC.

A few counts support this clonotype. The J gene is TRBJ1-5, the V gene TRBV7-9; D may be TRBD1 (5 bases). The CDR3 loop spans 15 amino acids. The V gene's germline CDR1 is SEHNR and CDR2 FQNEAQ (reference sequence). Trimming cost V 5 bases and J 7 bases, with 18 bases left between them. The CDR3 reads CASSDGDSLRQPQHF. CDR3 sequence (DNA): TGTGCCAGCAGCGACGGGGACTCCCTGCGGCAGCCCCAGCATTTT.

This clonotype came up a few times. The J gene is TRBJ2-3, the V gene TRBV11-2, with D unclear. The CDR3 is 14 amino acids. V shed 2 bases and J shed 5 bases, with 11 bases lying between them. CDR1 is SGHAT, CDR2 FQNNGV, per germline. The CDR3 loop is CASSLLGVGDTQYF. The CDR3 region has the DNA TGTGCCAGCAGCTTACTAGGTGTAGGAGATACGCAGTATTTT.

The table lists this clonotype with a few counts. The chain employs TRBV4-2 and TRBJ2-3, with no clear D. The CDR3 contains 13 residues. CDR1 is LGHNA, CDR2 YNFKEQ, per germline. The V and J ends lost 4 bases and 1 base respectively, with 6 bases between them. The CDR3 nucleotides are TGTGCCAGCAGCCGTTTGGGCACAGATACGCAGTATTTT. Amino acid sequence: CASSRLGTDTQYF.

The chain recombines TRBV7-3 with TRBJ2-2; 7 bases agree with TRBD1. The V and J ends lost 5 bases and 1 base, in that order; junction bases with no gene match: 1. The CDR3 contains 14 residues. The germline gives CDR1 SGHTA, CDR2 FQGTGA. This chain's CDR3 is CASSRQGNTGELFF. CDR3 coding DNA: TGTGCCAGCAGCCGACAGGGGAACACCGGGGAGCTGTTTTTT.

A few counts support this clonotype. For the CDR3, the DNA is TGCAGTGCTAGAGTCACGGGGGGCCCGTACCAAGAGACCCAGTACTTC. The encoded protein is CSARVTGGPYQETQYF. This chain joins TRBV20-1 and TRBJ2-5, with D possibly TRBD2 on 7 matching bases. The CDR3 consists of 16 residues. The V end was cut by 1 base, the J end by 0 bases, with 15 bases between. Germline V CDR1 and CDR2: DFQATT, SNEGSKA (reference sequence).

This clonotype was counted between two and nine times. The chain has TRBV11-2 and TRBJ2-7, with 9 bases identical to TRBD1. V trimming: 4 bases; J trimming: 2 bases; junction bases outside the gene matches: 6. The CDR3 totals 15 residues. CDR1 SGHAT and CDR2 FQNNGV come from the germline V gene. The CDR3, as DNA: TGTGCCAGCAGCTCACCTGGGACAGGGACCTACGAGCAGTACTTC. Its translation is CASSSPGTGTYEQYF.

The genes are TRBV20-1 and TRBJ2-3; D unclear. Germline CDR1 DFQATT, CDR2 SNEGSKA (reference sequence). The V end lost 3 bases, the J end lost 2 bases, and 15 bases lay between the germline ends. The CDR3 contains 15 residues. CDR3 nucleotide sequence: TGCAGTGCTAGTCGTTCGCGGATGTACACAGATACGCAGTATTTT. Amino acids: CSASRSRMYTDTQYF.

The genes are TRBV12-3 or TRBV12-4 and TRBJ2-5; D is unresolved. There are 13 residues in the CDR3. V lost 6 bases to trimming and J lost 11 bases, with 19 bases between them. CDR3 residues: CASSTLQINEQYF. DNA of the CDR3: TGTGCCAGCAGCACCCTTCAAATCAATGAGCAGTACTTC.

Concerning this clonotype: A read error may produce the germline difference seen at one junction end. The CDR3 DNA sequence: TGTGCCAGCAGTTTGGGGGCTAACGACACGCCCGGCTACACCTTC. This encodes CASSLGANDTPGYTF. The V call is TRBV5-6, the J call TRBJ1-2; a possible D gene is TRBD1 (6 bases). This CDR3 comprises 15 residues. From germline, CDR1 is SGHDT and CDR2 YYEEEE.

This clonotype has only a few counts. V is TRBV9 and J is TRBJ2-3; the match to TRBD2 covers 8 bases. There are 19 residues in the CDR3. V lost 3 bases, J lost 5 bases, and 20 bases stayed unmatched. Germline V lookup: CDR1 SGDLS, CDR2 YYNGEE. CDR3 nucleotides: TGTGCCAGCAGCGGTAGCAGCGGTGGGGGGACTAGGGTTATAGATACGCAGTATTTT. This codes for CASSGSSGGGTRVIDTQYF. The entire variable domain, with the rest obtained from reference TRBV9 and TRBJ2-3, is as follows: DSGVTQTPKHLITATGQRVTLRCSPRSGDLSVYWYQQSLDQGLQFLIQYYNGEERAKGNILERFSAQQFPDLHSELNLSSLELGDSALYFCASSGSSGGGTRVIDTQYFGPGTRLTVL.

This clonotype was detected a few times. V and J are TRBV12-3 or TRBV12-4 and TRBJ2-3; 9 bases agree with TRBD1. The CDR3 is made up of 17 amino acids. Germline trimming cut 1 base from V and 2 bases from J; bases unmatched to any gene: 7. CDR3 amino acids: CASSLVRGQGSTDTQYF. The CDR3 nucleotides are TGTGCCAGCAGTTTAGTTCGGGGACAGGGTTCCACAGATACGCAGTATTTT.

The chain employs TRBV12-3 or TRBV12-4 and TRBJ1-6; D not resolved. Trimming took off 6 bases at V and 10 bases at J, with 16 bases between the two ends. CDR3 length equals 14 residues. This CDR3 reads CASSLTGSNSPLHF. The CDR3 DNA is TGTGCCAGCAGCCTGACGGGGAGTAACTCACCCCTCCACTTT.

This sequence joins TRBV11-2 and TRBJ1-6; 7 nucleotides match TRBD1. CDR3 length: 14 amino acids. Germline V CDR1 and CDR2: SGHAT, FQNNGV. V was pared by 5 bases and J by 7 bases, with 5 bases of the junction left unmatched. As DNA, the CDR3 is TGTGCCAGCAGCCGGGACAGCGTCAATTCACCCCTCCACTTT. Protein sequence: CASSRDSVNSPLHF.

The V call is TRBV24-1, the J call TRBJ1-5; D not certain. Trimming pared 5 bases from V and 8 bases from J, leaving 12 bases between. CDR3 size: 13 residues. CDR1 is KGHDR, CDR2 SFDVKD, per germline. For the CDR3, the DNA is TGTGCCACCAGTGCCGACGGTTCAGAGCCCCAGCATTTT. Its translation: CATSADGSEPQHF.

CDR3 loop: CSARDRGSACEQYF. CDR3 sequence (DNA): TGCAGTGCTAGAGATCGGGGATCAGCCTGCGAGCAGTACTTC. The chain links TRBV20-1 to TRBJ2-7; tentative D call: TRBD2 (5 bases). The germline CDR1 and CDR2 sequences are DFQATT and SNEGSKA (reference sequence). Trimming removed 0 bases from V and 6 bases from J, with 15 bases in between. This CDR3 spans 14 amino acids.

This clonotype was recorded a few times. The chain employs TRBV20-1 and TRBJ1-2; no clear D gene. The CDR3 covers 10 residues. Per germline, CDR1 DFQATT and CDR2 SNEGSKA (reference sequence). V was clipped by 0 bases and J by 6 bases, with 2 bases between them. The CDR3 nucleotides are TGCAGTGCTAGAGATAATGGCTACACCTTC. Translating it yields CSARDNGYTF.

In this sample, this clonotype turned up a few times. The rearrangement links TRBV20-1 to TRBJ2-1, with 9 bases identical to TRBD1. Germline CDR1 reads DFQATT; CDR2 reads SNEGSKA (reference sequence). The CDR3 has 14 amino acids. Germline trimming cut 4 bases from V and 8 bases from J; bases unmatched to any gene: 9. This chain's CDR3 is CSATAGTGIYEQFF. The CDR3 nucleotides read TGCAGTGCTACAGCCGGGACAGGGATATATGAGCAGTTCTTC.

This chain's CDR3 is CASSKSPQVNEKLFF. DNA for the CDR3: TGTGCCAGCAGCAAATCTCCCCAGGTGAATGAAAAACTGTTTTTT. This rearrangement joins TRBV28 to TRBJ1-4; D is undetermined. The CDR3 consists of 15 residues. Trimming pared 6 bases from V and 5 bases from J, leaving 16 bases between. Germline values: CDR1 MDHEN, CDR2 SYDVKM.

V is TRBV20-1 and J is TRBJ2-4, with 13 bases that match TRBD2. CDR3 length: 19 amino acids. V gave up 1 base and J gave up 3 bases; unmatched junction bases: 12. Germline assignment: CDR1 DFQATT and CDR2 SNEGSKA (reference sequence). CDR3 sequence reads: CSARGTSGGRWRGKNIQYF. The CDR3 DNA reads as TGCAGTGCTAGAGGGACTAGCGGGGGCCGTTGGCGAGGCAAAAACATTCAGTACTTC.

The rearrangement uses TRBV10-1 and TRBJ1-1; 8 bases align to TRBD1. This CDR3 has 15 amino acids. V shed 2 bases and J 2 bases; nucleotides not matched to a gene: 4. Germline values: CDR1 WNHNN, CDR2 SYGVQD (reference sequence). The CDR3 here is CASSEPGQENTEAFF. CDR3 DNA: TGCGCCAGCAGTGAGCCGGGACAGGAAAACACTGAAGCTTTCTTT.

The rearrangement joins TRBV7-2 to TRBJ2-3, with D perhaps TRBD2 (6 bases). Trimming shortened V by 0 bases and J by 1 base, and 8 bases separated the two germline ends. This CDR3 has 15 amino acids. Germline values: CDR1 SGHTA, CDR2 FQGNSA. The CDR3 region is CASSLAGGCTDTQYF. DNA of the CDR3: TGTGCCAGCAGCTTAGCGGGGGGATGCACAGATACGCAGTATTTT.

This rearrangement joins TRBV5-1 to TRBJ2-7; 7 bases fit TRBD1. With V trimmed by 6 bases and J by 2 bases, 8 bases remained unmatched. The CDR3 covers 14 residues. CDR1 and CDR2 from the germline V gene are SGHRS and YFSETQ. The CDR3 bases are TGCGCCAGCACCGAGGGGGCTTCGACCTACGAGCAGTACTTC. Amino acid sequence: CASTEGASTYEQYF.

The chain joins TRBV5-1 to TRBJ2-1; a weak D match, TRBD2 (6 bases). Near its end, the DNA agrees better with TRBJ2-7, so the J call may be wrong. The length of the CDR3 is 15 residues. Germline V gene data show CDR1 as SGHRS and CDR2 as YFSETQ. CDR3: CASGPGLAGYNEQYF. The DNA for the CDR3 is TGCGCCAGCGGCCCGGGACTGGCGGGCTACAATGAGCAGTACTTC.

This clonotype showed up just a few times. V and J are TRBV6-1 and TRBJ2-1; D may be TRBD1 (5 bases). CDR3 length: 13 residues. Looked up from germline, CDR1 is MNHNS and CDR2 is SASEGT. V was pared by 4 bases and J by 4 bases, with 8 bases between. The CDR3 sequence is CASSVQGYNEQFF. The CDR3 DNA reads TGTGCCAGCAGTGTCCAGGGTTACAATGAGCAGTTCTTC.

This clonotype was observed many times. The rearrangement uses TRBV7-9 and TRBJ2-4, with TRBD1 matching over 8 bases. Germline V lookup: CDR1 SEHNR, CDR2 FQNEAQ (reference sequence). J gave up 8 bases and V 5 bases, and 14 bases lay outside the gene matches. The CDR3 is 16 residues long. The DNA of the CDR3 is TGTGCCAGCAGCCTCGCGGCGGACAGGGTGTGGGACATTCAGTACTTC. Its protein product is CASSLAADRVWDIQYF.

The chain employs TRBV7-6 and TRBJ2-1, with D possibly matching TRBD2 (6 bases). V lost 6 bases to trimming and J lost 6 bases, with 15 bases between them. The CDR3 has 14 residues. Germline-derived CDR1 and CDR2 are SGHVS and FNYEAQ. The CDR3 spells CASSRTGTANEQFF. The CDR3 DNA is TGTGCCAGCAGTCGAACCGGGACTGCCAATGAGCAGTTCTTC.

J is TRBJ2-5 and V is TRBV5-1; D gene ambiguous. In germline, CDR1 is SGHRS, CDR2 YFSETQ. The V gene lost 4 bases and the J gene lost 0 bases, with 10 bases spanning the gap. This CDR3 is 14 amino acids long. In nucleotides, the CDR3 is TGCGCCAGCAGCCAATTCGGTAACCAAGAGACCCAGTACTTC. Its translation: CASSQFGNQETQYF.

The rearrangement uses TRBV3-1 and TRBJ2-7; TRBD2 aligns across 11 bases. The J call is uncertain, as TRBJ2-5 better fits the DNA end. The CDR3 sequence is 15 residues long. Germline values: CDR1 LGHDT, CDR2 YNNKEL (reference sequence). DNA of the CDR3: TGTGCCAGCAGCCAACCTAGCGGGGGGATCGAGACCCAGTACTTC. It specifies CASSQPSGGIETQYF.